This T cell receptor beta chain was sequenced during a study of blood T cells in healthy people across ages. Combining a sample-barcoded 5' primer with a J-beta primer mix, a second PCR ran for about 6 to 11 cycles. Every sample gave at least 3 million paired-end reads containing CDR3. Via MiXCR, TCRdb re-called the 5' RACE reads, giving one row per CDR3 protein. The table records approximately 1.5 million distinct CDR3 sequences, roughly a third of them present only once. This clonotype was counted between two and nine times. The target antigen is unknown. Findings and limits, study-wide: It was found that TCR beta diversity correlated strongly with the percentage of naive T cells.

No fewer than 7 million PBMCs went into each sample. The CDR3 contains 18 residues. The trim removed 6 bases at V and 1 base at J, leaving 14 bases unmatched. From germline, CDR1 is MNHNS and CDR2 SASEGT. The specimen sequenced was blood. The TCR comes from a woman aged 25 to 39 in good health. The chain uses TRBV6-1 and TRBJ2-5; TRBD1 aligns across 10 bases. Here the CDR3 reads CASSPRDRGFGPQETQYF. DNA for the CDR3: TGTGCCAGCAGCCCCCGGGACAGGGGATTTGGCCCCCAAGAGACCCAGTACTTC.